This T cell receptor beta chain was retrieved from a study of T cells in Graves' hyperthyroidism and ophthalmopathy. Study observations and caveats: Among clonotypes expanded in thyroid above 0.001, most were also found in blood. Ophthalmopathy was predicted by the model a median of 6.5 months ahead of onset.

This clonotype was observed many times. Antigen specificity is unknown. Uncontrolled infections, other autoimmune diseases, pregnancy or lactation led to exclusion of patients. Clinical symptoms, serum thyroxine, TRAb, thyroid ultrasound and orbital computed tomography established diagnosis. V was clipped by 5 bases and J by 2 bases, with 16 bases between them. CDR1 is SGHVS and CDR2 is FQNEAQ in the germline V gene. CDR3 size: 15 residues. Amplification targeted TCR beta CDR3 regions from RNA transcripts. The TCR CDR3 first-round RT-PCR relied on the HTBI primer set. TCRdb reprocessed the multiplex PCR reads via MiXCR and lists one record per CDR3 protein. The table shows about 210,000 distinct CDR3 sequences, with about 15% occurring only once.

The sequencing sample was made of blood. The chain is built from TRBV7-8 and TRBJ2-7; D perhaps matches TRBD1 (6 bases). The receptor was isolated from a man aged 45-60 years with Graves' hyperthyroidism. This CDR3 is CASSAQLGQTYEQYF. The CDR3 region has the DNA TGTGCCAGCAGCGCTCAACTGGGACAAACCTACGAGCAGTACTTC.